The source of this T cell receptor (beta chain) is a study of cytomegalovirus exposure and HLA in healthy donors. Overall study results and limits: More clonal expansion characterized HLA-associated TCR beta chains than equally common others in a later analysis. Rare TCR sequences dominated, though some public TCRs recurred in many donors.

Primers included in the PCR were 60 Vbeta and 13 Jbeta primers. The data were produced by immunoSEQ multiplex PCR, yet TCRdb's version contains in-frame clones alone and is incomplete. The table lists about 140,000 clones, 80% of them singletons. The CDR3 contains 13 residues. V was clipped by 3 bases and J by 4 bases; unmatched bases: 3. CDR1 GTSNPN and CDR2 SVGIG come from the germline V gene (reference sequence). A word on this clone: Antigen specificity is unknown.

The TCR originated in a male donor in good health and CMV-seronegative. Sequencing used PBMCs. The chain employs TRBV30 and TRBJ2-7; 10 nucleotides match TRBD1. CDR3 amino acids: CAWSEGQGYEQYF. In DNA, the CDR3 is TGTGCCTGGAGCGAGGGACAGGGGTACGAGCAGTACTTC.